Included here is one T cell receptor (beta chain) sequence, with context. Its antigen is undetermined. This entry belongs to a study of regulatory T cells in long-lasting Graves disease. General study results and limits: Sampling was limited to peripheral blood rather than thyroid tissue. Among samples with persistent disease, TRBV28, TRBJ1-2 and TRBJ2-5 were favored.

Stated time point: newly diagnosed GD, antithyroid drugs for less than 3 months. Making the TCR library involved RNA that had been extracted from PBMCs. CDR1 and CDR2 (germline): SGHNT, YYREEE (reference sequence). The CDR3 spans 14 residues. Between the trimmed V and J ends, which lost 0 bases and 6 bases, there was a span of 13 bases. CDR3-region Arm-PCR and iRepertoire HTBI primers produced the TCR beta libraries. TCRdb reprocessed the multiplex PCR reads with MiXCR, giving one entry per CDR3 protein. The sample records under 500,000 distinct CDR3 sequences, around 15% being singletons. The same data also contributed to another study, on T cells in Graves' hyperthyroidism and ophthalmopathy.

V and J are TRBV5-4 and TRBJ2-7; D is perhaps TRBD2 (6 bases). Sample: peripheral blood mononuclear cells (PBMCs), taken at new diagnosis, from a patient treated with antithyroid drugs. The origin of this receptor is a woman in her 30s with Graves disease. In DNA form, the CDR3 reads TGTGCCAGCAGCTTGGGGAGCGGGTACGGCGAGCAGTACTTC. Its protein is CASSLGSGYGEQYF.